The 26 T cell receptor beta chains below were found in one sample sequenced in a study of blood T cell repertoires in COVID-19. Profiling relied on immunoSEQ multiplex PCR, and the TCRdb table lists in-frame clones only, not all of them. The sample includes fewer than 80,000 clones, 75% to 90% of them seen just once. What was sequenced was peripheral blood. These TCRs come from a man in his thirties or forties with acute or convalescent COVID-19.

Here the CDR3 reads CASSTGGGAQEKLFF. The CDR3 coding sequence is TGTGCCAGCAGTACAGGGGGCGGAGCTCAGGAAAAACTGTTTTTT. The chain couples TRBV28 to TRBJ1-4; 9 bases match TRBD1. This CDR3 contains 15 residues. From germline, CDR1 is MDHEN and CDR2 SYDVKM. J gave up 8 bases and V 5 bases, and 9 bases lay outside the gene matches.

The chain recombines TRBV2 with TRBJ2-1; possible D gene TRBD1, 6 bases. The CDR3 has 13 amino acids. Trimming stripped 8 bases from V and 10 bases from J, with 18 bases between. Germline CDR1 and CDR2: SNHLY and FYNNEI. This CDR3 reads CASVYRESEEQFF. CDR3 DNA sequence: TGTGCCAGCGTGTACAGGGAGTCAGAGGAGCAGTTCTTC. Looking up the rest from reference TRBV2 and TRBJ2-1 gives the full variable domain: EPEVTQTPSHQVTQMGQEVILRCVPISNHLYFYWYRQILGQKVEFLVSFYNNEISEKSEIFDDQFSVERPDGSNFTLKIRSTKLEDSAMYFCASVYRESEEQFFGPGTRLTVL.

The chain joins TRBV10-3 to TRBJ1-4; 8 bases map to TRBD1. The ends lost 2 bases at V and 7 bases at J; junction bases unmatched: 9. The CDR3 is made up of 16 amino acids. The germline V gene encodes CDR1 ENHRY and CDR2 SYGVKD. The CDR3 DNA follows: TGTGCCATCAGTGAGGGTGTCAGGGGGCCGGCTGAAAAACTGTTTTTT. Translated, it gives CAISEGVRGPAEKLFF.

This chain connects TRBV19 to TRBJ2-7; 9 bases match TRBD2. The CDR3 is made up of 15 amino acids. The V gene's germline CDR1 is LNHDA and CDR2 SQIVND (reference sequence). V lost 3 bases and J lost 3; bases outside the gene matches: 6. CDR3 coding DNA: TGTGCCAGTAGTATTGGGGCTAGCGGGGACTACGAGCAGTACTTC. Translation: CASSIGASGDYEQYF. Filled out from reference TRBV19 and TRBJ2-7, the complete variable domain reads DGGITQSPKYLFRKEGQNVTLSCEQNLNHDAMYWYRQDPGQGLRLIYYSQIVNDFQKGDIAEGYSVSREKKESFPLTVTSAQKNPTAFYLCASSIGASGDYEQYFGPGTRLTVT.

This CDR3 is CASPPASGGSTDTQYF. Here the CDR3 DNA reads TGTGCCAGCCCTCCCGCTAGCGGGGGGAGCACAGATACGCAGTATTTT. This chain joins TRBV7-9 and TRBJ2-3; 11 bases align to TRBD2. The CDR3 runs to 16 residues. Trimming at V came to 8 bases and at J to 0 bases, leaving 7 bases not matched to a gene. CDR1 is SEHNR and CDR2 is FQNEAQ in the germline V gene (reference sequence).

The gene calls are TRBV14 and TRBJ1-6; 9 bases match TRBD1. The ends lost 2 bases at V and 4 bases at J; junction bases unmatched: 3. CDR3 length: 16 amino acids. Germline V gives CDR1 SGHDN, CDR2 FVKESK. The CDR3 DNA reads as TGTGCCAGCAGCCAATTCGGGACAGGGTATAATTCACCCCTCCACTTT. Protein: CASSQFGTGYNSPLHF.

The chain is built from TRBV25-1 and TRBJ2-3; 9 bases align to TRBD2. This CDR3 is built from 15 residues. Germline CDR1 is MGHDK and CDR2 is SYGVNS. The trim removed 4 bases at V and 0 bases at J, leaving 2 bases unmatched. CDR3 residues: CASSVLAGSTDTQYF. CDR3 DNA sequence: TGTGCCAGCAGTGTTCTAGCGGGGAGCACAGATACGCAGTATTTT.

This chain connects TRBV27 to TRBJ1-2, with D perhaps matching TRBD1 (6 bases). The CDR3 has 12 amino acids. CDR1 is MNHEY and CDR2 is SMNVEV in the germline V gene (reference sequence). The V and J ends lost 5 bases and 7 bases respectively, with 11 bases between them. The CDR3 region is CASSTQGSGYTF. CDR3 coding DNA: TGTGCCAGCAGTACACAGGGATCTGGCTACACCTTC.

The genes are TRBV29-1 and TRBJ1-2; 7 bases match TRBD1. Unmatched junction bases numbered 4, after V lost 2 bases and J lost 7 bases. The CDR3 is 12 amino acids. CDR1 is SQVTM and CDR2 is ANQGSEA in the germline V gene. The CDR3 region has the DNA TGCAGCGTTGAAAGTAGGGGGCTTGGCTACACCTTC. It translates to CSVESRGLGYTF.

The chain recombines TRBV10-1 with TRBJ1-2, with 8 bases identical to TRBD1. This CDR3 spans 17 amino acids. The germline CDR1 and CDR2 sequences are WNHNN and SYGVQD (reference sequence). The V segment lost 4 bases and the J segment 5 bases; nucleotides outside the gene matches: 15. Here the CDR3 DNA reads TGCGCCAGCAGTGGCCGGGGACAGGTCGCACCCCGTTATGGCTACACCTTC. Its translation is CASSGRGQVAPRYGYTF.

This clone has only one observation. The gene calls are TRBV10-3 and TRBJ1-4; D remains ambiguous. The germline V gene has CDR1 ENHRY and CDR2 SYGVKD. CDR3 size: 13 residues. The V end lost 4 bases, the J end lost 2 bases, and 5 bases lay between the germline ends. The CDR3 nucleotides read TGTGCCATCAGTGGAGGGACTAATGAAAAACTGTTTTTT. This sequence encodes CAISGGTNEKLFF.

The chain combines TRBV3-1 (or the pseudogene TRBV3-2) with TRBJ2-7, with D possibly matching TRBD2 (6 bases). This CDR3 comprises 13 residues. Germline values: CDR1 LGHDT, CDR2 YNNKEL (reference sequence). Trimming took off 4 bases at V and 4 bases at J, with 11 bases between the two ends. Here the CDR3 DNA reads TGTGCCAGCAGCCCGTGGGCGGGGTACGAGCAGTACTTC. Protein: CASSPWAGYEQYF.

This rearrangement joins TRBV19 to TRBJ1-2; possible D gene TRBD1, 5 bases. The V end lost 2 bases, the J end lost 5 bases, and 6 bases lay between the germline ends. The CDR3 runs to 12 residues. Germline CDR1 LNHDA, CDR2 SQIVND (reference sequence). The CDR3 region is CASSIQGYGYTF. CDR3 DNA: TGTGCCAGTAGTATACAGGGTTATGGCTACACCTTC.

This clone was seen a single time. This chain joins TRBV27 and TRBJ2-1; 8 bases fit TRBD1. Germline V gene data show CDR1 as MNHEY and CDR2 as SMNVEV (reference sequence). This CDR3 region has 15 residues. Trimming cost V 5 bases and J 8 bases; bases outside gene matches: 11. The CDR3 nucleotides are TGTGCCAGCAGTGATGGACAGGGAATAGTCGATGAGCAGTTCTTC. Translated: CASSDGQGIVDEQFF.

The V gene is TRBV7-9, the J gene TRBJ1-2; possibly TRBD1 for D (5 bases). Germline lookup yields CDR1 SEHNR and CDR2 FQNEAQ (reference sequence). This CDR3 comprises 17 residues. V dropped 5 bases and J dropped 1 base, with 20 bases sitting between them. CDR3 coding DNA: TGTGCCAGCAGCCTACCAGGGACTTACGAGCGTAACTATGGCTACACCTTC. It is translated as CASSLPGTYERNYGYTF. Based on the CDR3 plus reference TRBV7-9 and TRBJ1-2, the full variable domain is DTGVSQNPRHKITKRGQNVTFRCDPISEHNRLYWYRQTLGQGPEFLTYFQNEAQLEKSRLLSDRFSAERPKGSFSTLEIQRTEQGDSAMYLCASSLPGTYERNYGYTFGSGTRLTVV.

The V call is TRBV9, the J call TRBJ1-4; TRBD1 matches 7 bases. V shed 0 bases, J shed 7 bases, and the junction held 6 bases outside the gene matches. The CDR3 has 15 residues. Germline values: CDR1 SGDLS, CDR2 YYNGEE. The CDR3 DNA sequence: TGTGCCAGCAGCGTAGCAGGGGGACCGGGTGAAAAACTGTTTTTT. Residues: CASSVAGGPGEKLFF.

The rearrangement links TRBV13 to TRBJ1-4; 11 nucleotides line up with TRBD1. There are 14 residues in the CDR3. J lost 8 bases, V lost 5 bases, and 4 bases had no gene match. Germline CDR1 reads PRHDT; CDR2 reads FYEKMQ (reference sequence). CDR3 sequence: CASSPRDRGEKLFF. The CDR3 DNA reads TGTGCCAGCAGCCCGAGGGACAGGGGGGAAAAACTGTTTTTT.

In DNA, the CDR3 is TGTGCCAGCAGCTCCCGAGGGCCTGACATTCAGTACTTC. The encoded protein is CASSSRGPDIQYF. This chain joins TRBV7-8 and TRBJ2-4; D possibly corresponds to TRBD2 (5 bases). Germline V CDR1 and CDR2: SGHVS, FQNEAQ. The CDR3 consists of 13 residues. The V and J ends lost 4 bases and 8 bases respectively, with 12 bases between them. Complete variable domain (other parts from reference TRBV7-8 and TRBJ2-4): GAGVSQSPRYKVAKRGQDVALRCDPISGHVSLFWYQQALGQGPEFLTYFQNEAQLDKSGLPSDRFFAERPEGSVSTLKIQRTQQEDSAVYLCASSSRGPDIQYFGAGTRLSVL.

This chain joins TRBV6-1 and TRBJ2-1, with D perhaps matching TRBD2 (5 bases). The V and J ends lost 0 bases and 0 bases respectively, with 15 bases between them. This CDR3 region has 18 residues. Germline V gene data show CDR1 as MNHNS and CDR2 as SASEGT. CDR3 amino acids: CASSEAYLAFLSYNEQFF. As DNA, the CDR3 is TGTGCCAGCAGTGAAGCTTACCTAGCATTCCTCTCCTACAATGAGCAGTTCTTC.

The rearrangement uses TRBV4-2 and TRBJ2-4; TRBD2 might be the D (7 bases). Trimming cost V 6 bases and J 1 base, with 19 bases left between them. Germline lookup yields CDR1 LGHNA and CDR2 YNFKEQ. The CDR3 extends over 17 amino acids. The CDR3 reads CASSASGGSMAKNIQYF. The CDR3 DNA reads TGTGCCAGCAGTGCCTCGGGGGGCTCGATGGCCAAAAACATTCAGTACTTC.

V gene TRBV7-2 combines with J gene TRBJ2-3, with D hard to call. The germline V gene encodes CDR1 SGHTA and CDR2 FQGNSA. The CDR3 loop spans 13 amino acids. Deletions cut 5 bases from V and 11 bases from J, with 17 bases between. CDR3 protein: CASSPRLVSRQYF. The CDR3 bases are TGTGCCAGCAGCCCCCGTTTAGTTTCTCGGCAGTATTTT.

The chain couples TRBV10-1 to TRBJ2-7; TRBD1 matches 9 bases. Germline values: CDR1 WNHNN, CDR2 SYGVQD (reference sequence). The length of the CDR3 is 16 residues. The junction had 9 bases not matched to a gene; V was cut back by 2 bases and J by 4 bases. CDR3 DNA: TGCGCCAGCAGTGAGGAGCCGGGACAGGGTATGTACGAGCAGTACTTC. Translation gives CASSEEPGQGMYEQYF.

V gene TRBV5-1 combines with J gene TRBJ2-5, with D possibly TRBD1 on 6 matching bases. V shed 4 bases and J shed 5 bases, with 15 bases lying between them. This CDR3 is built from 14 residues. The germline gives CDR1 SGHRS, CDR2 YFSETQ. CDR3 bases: TGCGCCAGCAGCCCCCCCACAGGGACGGAGACCCAGTACTTC. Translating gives CASSPPTGTETQYF.

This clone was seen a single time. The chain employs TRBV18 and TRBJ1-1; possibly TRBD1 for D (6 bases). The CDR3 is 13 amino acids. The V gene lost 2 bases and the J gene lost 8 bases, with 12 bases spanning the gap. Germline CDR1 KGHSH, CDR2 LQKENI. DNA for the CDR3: TGTGCCAGCTCACCATCGACAGGAACAGAAGCTTTCTTT. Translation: CASSPSTGTEAFF.

For the CDR3, the DNA is TGTGCCAGCAGCCGTGGGCTTCTGACAGGTCCCACAGATACGCAGTATTTT. As protein: CASSRGLLTGPTDTQYF. This chain links TRBV7-2 with TRBJ2-3; tentative D call: TRBD1 (6 bases). The CDR3 totals 17 residues. CDR1 and CDR2 (germline): SGHTA, FQGNSA. V lost 5 bases and J 2 bases, leaving 20 bases between the germline ends.

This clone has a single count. The CDR3 DNA is TGCGCCAGCAGCCAAGTACGGGGTAATGGCTATGGCTACACCTTC. Translated: CASSQVRGNGYGYTF. V is TRBV4-3 and J is TRBJ1-2; D call uncertain. V lost 1 base, J lost 4 bases, and 13 bases lay in between. This CDR3 spans 15 amino acids. CDR1 and CDR2 (germline): LGHNA, YSLEER.